This TCR beta chain was profiled in a study of identical twins. TCRdb analysed the 5' RACE reads with MiXCR anew, one entry per CDR3 protein. The table has fewer than 900,000 distinct CDR3 sequences, around 20% seen once. Unmatched junction bases numbered 9, after V lost 4 bases and J lost 9 bases. The CDR3 length is 16 residues. Germline V gives CDR1 LGHDT, CDR2 YNNKEL (reference sequence). The data also belong to a second study, concerning T cells expressing NK-cell markers.

Material: PBMCs. V and J are TRBV3-1 and TRBJ2-1; 13 bases match TRBD2. This receptor was taken from a woman aged 18-29 years in good health. The CDR3 protein is CASSPRTSGRAGEQFF. DNA of the CDR3: TGTGCCAGCAGCCCACGAACTAGCGGGAGGGCCGGTGAGCAGTTCTTC.